The 6 T cell receptor beta chains below all came from one sample that was sequenced in a study of blood T cell repertoires in COVID-19. Profiling relied on immunoSEQ multiplex PCR, and the TCRdb table lists in-frame clones only, not all of them. The sample comprises about 210,000 clones, 80% of which are singletons, and around 4.5% rests with the top ten. Sequenced sample: PBMCs or T cells enriched from blood (not recorded which). The receptor set was obtained from a man aged 25-45 years with acute COVID-19.

The chain is built from TRBV11-2 and TRBJ2-7, with a possible D match to TRBD2 (7 bases). Germline CDR1 and CDR2: SGHAT and FQNNGV. V was shortened by 3 bases and J by 1 base, with 13 bases between the two germline ends. The CDR3 is 15 residues long. The CDR3 here is CASSFFGGQSYEQYF. In DNA, the CDR3 is TGTGCCAGCAGCTTTTTCGGGGGGCAATCCTACGAGCAGTACTTC.

CDR3 residues: CAWRPGEYGYTF. For the CDR3, the DNA is TGTGCCTGGAGACCGGGAGAGTATGGCTACACCTTC. This sequence joins TRBV30 and TRBJ1-2; D ambiguous. Germline CDR1 is GTSNPN and CDR2 is SVGIG (reference sequence). This CDR3 spans 12 amino acids. Trimming left V 3 bases short and J 5 bases short, with 10 bases between.

This clone was observed a handful of times. This sequence joins TRBV5-6 and TRBJ1-4; TRBD1 might be the D (6 bases). The CDR3 spans 13 residues. The V end was cut by 4 bases, the J end by 7 bases, with 11 bases between. Per germline, CDR1 SGHDT and CDR2 YYEEEE. The CDR3 coding sequence is TGTGCCAGCAGCCGGGACACGGGTGAAAAACTGTTTTTT. Encoded protein: CASSRDTGEKLFF.

The chain employs TRBV18 and TRBJ2-5; a possible D gene is TRBD1 (5 bases). V was clipped by 0 bases and J by 3 bases, with 5 bases between them. Germline lookup yields CDR1 KGHSH and CDR2 LQKENI. This CDR3 is 13 amino acids long. The CDR3 loop reads CASSPPTEETQYF. The CDR3 region has the DNA TGTGCCAGCTCACCACCGACAGAAGAGACCCAGTACTTC.

The chain uses TRBV5-1 and TRBJ1-4, with TRBD1 as a possible D gene (5 bases). V was cut by 5 bases and J by 5 bases, with 7 bases left in between. Germline CDR1 reads SGHRS; CDR2 reads YFSETQ. This CDR3 comprises 12 residues. Here the CDR3 reads CASRGRNEKLFF. The CDR3, as DNA: TGCGCCAGCAGGGGGCGCAATGAAAAACTGTTTTTT.

V usage is TRBV29-1 and J usage is TRBJ2-3; 10 bases map to TRBD1. The CDR3 extends over 14 amino acids. CDR1 and CDR2 (germline): SQVTM, ANQGSEA. The ends lost 6 bases at V and 7 bases at J; junction bases unmatched: 10. CDR3 sequence (DNA): TGCAGCGTGGAAACCGGGGACAGGGGTAATACGCAGTATTTT. Encoded protein: CSVETGDRGNTQYF.